A single sample gave rise to the 20 T cell receptor beta chains below, sequenced in a study of T cell responses to AZD1222 COVID-19 vaccine. Generated by immunoSEQ multiplex PCR, the TCRdb table keeps only in-frame clones and is missing some. The sample has more than 150,000 clones; 70% to 90% are singletons. The specimen was peripheral blood, collected on day 0 of AZD1222 vaccination. The source of these receptors is an adult in good health.

J is TRBJ1-2 and V is TRBV28; possibly TRBD1 for D (5 bases). The CDR3 runs 13 residues. V was pared by 6 bases and J by 10 bases, with 18 bases between. The V gene's germline CDR1 is MDHEN and CDR2 SYDVKM. CDR3 nucleotides: TGTGCCAGCAGGGTGACCGGGACGCCCGTCTACACCTTC. Its protein product is CASRVTGTPVYTF.

The CDR3 reads CAWGGPVDTQYF. The CDR3, as DNA: TGTGCCTGGGGAGGGCCGGTAGATACGCAGTATTTT. The V call is TRBV30, the J call TRBJ2-3; D possibly corresponds to TRBD2 (6 bases). The CDR3 is 12 amino acids. The V end was cut by 5 bases, the J end by 5 bases, with 11 bases between. Germline V gene sequence: CDR1 GTSNPN, CDR2 SVGIG (reference sequence).

The chain recombines TRBV2 with TRBJ1-1, with TRBD1 identical over 7 bases. After removal of 11 bases from V and 4 bases from J, the junction contained 4 bases not matched to a gene. CDR3 length: 11 residues. Germline CDR1 reads SNHLY; CDR2 reads FYNNEI. The CDR3 here is CAGRQGTEAFF. CDR3 nucleotide sequence: TGTGCCGGAAGACAGGGCACTGAAGCTTTCTTT.

This chain joins TRBV5-4 and TRBJ2-7; D is undetermined. Germline V lookup: CDR1 SGHNT, CDR2 YYREEE (reference sequence). V was shortened by 4 bases and J by 3 bases, with 5 bases between the two germline ends. CDR3 size: 11 residues. The CDR3 DNA reads TGTGCCAGCAGCCTTTACTACGAGCAGTACTTC. Protein sequence: CASSLYYEQYF.

This clone was seen once. This chain joins TRBV6-5 and TRBJ2-5; D is unclear. The germline CDR1 and CDR2 sequences are MNHEY and SVGAGI. The CDR3 loop spans 12 amino acids. V gave up 5 bases and J gave up 5 bases, with 9 bases separating them. The DNA of the CDR3 is TGTGCCAGCAGTCAGTTTAGGGAGACCCAGTACTTC. It encodes CASSQFRETQYF.

J is TRBJ2-3 and V is TRBV27; 7 bases match TRBD1. Trimming removed 3 bases from V and 1 base from J; junction bases left unmatched: 7. Germline CDR1 reads MNHEY; CDR2 reads SMNVEV (reference sequence). The CDR3 covers 16 residues. The chain's CDR3 is CASSFDNRGRTDTQYF. The CDR3 DNA follows: TGTGCCAGCAGTTTTGACAACAGGGGACGCACAGATACGCAGTATTTT.

This chain links TRBV27 with TRBJ2-7; TRBD1 agrees at 9 bases. Germline V lookup: CDR1 MNHEY, CDR2 SMNVEV (reference sequence). V lost 8 bases and J lost 7; bases outside the gene matches: 9. The CDR3 is 13 residues long. The CDR3 region is CASGEQGAREQYF. DNA of the CDR3: TGTGCCAGCGGCGAACAGGGGGCTAGGGAGCAGTACTTC.

The chain uses TRBV7-9 and TRBJ1-2; 10 bases are shared with TRBD1. There are 12 residues in the CDR3. V trimming: 11 bases; J trimming: 4 bases; junction bases outside the gene matches: 4. Germline CDR1 is SEHNR and CDR2 is FQNEAQ (reference sequence). The CDR3 loop is CAGTGASYGYTF. CDR3 DNA sequence: TGTGCCGGGACAGGGGCTTCCTATGGCTACACCTTC. Full variable domain (rest looked up from reference TRBV7-9 and TRBJ1-2): DTGVSQNPRHKITKRGQNVTFRCDPISEHNRLYWYRQTLGQGPEFLTYFQNEAQLEKSRLLSDRFSAERPKGSFSTLEIQRTEQGDSAMYLCAGTGASYGYTFGSGTRLTVV.

The gene calls are TRBV7-8 and TRBJ1-3, with D uncertain. The germline CDR1 and CDR2 sequences are SGHVS and FQNEAQ. V lost 5 bases and J 0 bases, leaving 20 bases between the germline ends. CDR3 length: 18 amino acids. The CDR3 nucleotides read TGTGCCAGCAGCGCCCGGTGGGCCGACGGTCTCTCTGGAAACACCATATATTTT. Translated: CASSARWADGLSGNTIYF.

The chain links TRBV5-1 to TRBJ1-6; tentative D call: TRBD1 (5 bases). Trimming removed 1 base at V and 7 bases at J, with 12 bases between. Germline loops: CDR1 SGHRS, CDR2 YFSETQ. The CDR3 is 15 amino acids. CDR3 sequence (DNA): TGCGCCAGCAGCTTGCGGGGCCAGGAGAATTCACCCCTCCACTTT. Its protein product is CASSLRGQENSPLHF.

The chain employs TRBV28 and TRBJ1-5, with unresolved D. The CDR3 has 9 amino acids. V was pared by 6 bases and J by 10 bases, with 4 bases between. Germline V gene lookup returns CDR1 MDHEN and CDR2 SYDVKM. The CDR3 DNA sequence: TGTGCCAGCAGCCCCCCCCAGCATTTT. It specifies CASSPPQHF.

The rearrangement uses TRBV18 and TRBJ2-1; TRBD1 is a possible D gene (5 bases). CDR1 is KGHSH, CDR2 LQKENI, per germline. The CDR3 totals 14 residues. Trimming pared 0 bases from V and 2 bases from J, leaving 5 bases between. CDR3 bases: TGTGCCAGCTCACCACCAGGGGCCTACAATGAGCAGTTCTTC. It yields the protein CASSPPGAYNEQFF.

The CDR3 region is CASKGGQGGYEQYF. The CDR3 DNA follows: TGTGCCAGCAAAGGGGGGCAGGGTGGTTACGAGCAGTACTTC. J is TRBJ2-7 and V is TRBV2; D could derive from TRBD1 or TRBD2 (6 bases each). Trimming stripped 7 bases from V and 4 bases from J, with 17 bases between. The CDR3 contains 14 residues. The germline V gene has CDR1 SNHLY and CDR2 FYNNEI.

V and J are TRBV5-4 and TRBJ1-1; 7 positions match TRBD1. The trim removed 4 bases at V and 0 bases at J, leaving 3 bases unmatched. CDR3 size: 14 residues. Per the germline V gene, CDR1 is SGHNT and CDR2 is YYREEE (reference sequence). The CDR3 DNA sequence: TGTGCCAGCAGCCCTGGGACAGTGAACACTGAAGCTTTCTTT. Translating gives CASSPGTVNTEAFF. Looking up the rest from reference TRBV5-4 and TRBJ1-1 gives the full variable domain: ETGVTQSPTHLIKTRGQQVTLRCSSQSGHNTVSWYQQALGQGPQFIFQYYREEENGRGNFPPRFSGLQFPNYSSELNVNALELDDSALYLCASSPGTVNTEAFFGQGTRLTVV.

This chain links TRBV28 with TRBJ2-7; 7 bases are shared with TRBD1. The CDR3 covers 14 residues. J was trimmed by 6 bases and V by 2 bases; bases with no gene match: 7. The germline gives CDR1 MDHEN, CDR2 SYDVKM. CDR3 coding DNA: TGTGCCAGCAGTTTAAGGACAGGTCAATTCGAGCAGTACTTC. It translates to CASSLRTGQFEQYF.

CDR3 residues: CASSKAAGTGFGETQYF. CDR3 nucleotide sequence: TGTGCCAGTAGTAAAGCGGCCGGGACAGGGTTCGGGGAGACCCAGTACTTC. J is TRBJ2-5 and V is TRBV19; TRBD1 agrees at 9 bases. CDR3 length equals 17 residues. Germline V lookup: CDR1 LNHDA, CDR2 SQIVND (reference sequence). V shed 4 bases and J 5 bases; nucleotides not matched to a gene: 14. Based on the CDR3 plus reference TRBV19 and TRBJ2-5, the full variable domain is DGGITQSPKYLFRKEGQNVTLSCEQNLNHDAMYWYRQDPGQGLRLIYYSQIVNDFQKGDIAEGYSVSREKKESFPLTVTSAQKNPTAFYLCASSKAAGTGFGETQYFGPGTRLLVL.

This chain connects TRBV24-1 to TRBJ1-2; D remains ambiguous. Germline V gives CDR1 KGHDR, CDR2 SFDVKD. V shed 2 bases and J shed 4 bases, with 7 bases lying between them. This CDR3 has 13 amino acids. CDR3: CATSDSEGYGYTF. The CDR3 nucleotides read TGTGCCACCAGTGATTCTGAGGGCTATGGCTACACCTTC.

The chain links TRBV18 to TRBJ2-7; 7 bases agree with TRBD1. The length of the CDR3 is 15 residues. Germline V CDR1 and CDR2: KGHSH, LQKENI. V trimming: 3 bases; J trimming: 3 bases; junction bases outside the gene matches: 8. In DNA, the CDR3 is TGTGCCAGCTCACCCGGGACAGTGGGCCTCTACGAGCAGTACTTC. Translating gives CASSPGTVGLYEQYF.

J is TRBJ2-3 and V is TRBV27; D may be TRBD1 (5 bases). Trimming left V 4 bases short and J 5 bases short, with 13 bases between. From germline, CDR1 is MNHEY and CDR2 SMNVEV (reference sequence). The CDR3 length is 14 residues. The CDR3 DNA follows: TGTGCCAGCAGTTGGGGCCTACTCAAAGATACGCAGTATTTT. Translating it yields CASSWGLLKDTQYF.

V and J are TRBV12-3 or TRBV12-4 and TRBJ1-1, with TRBD1 matching over 7 bases. The CDR3 runs to 13 residues. Trimming at V came to 4 bases and at J to 10 bases, leaving 9 bases not matched to a gene. DNA of the CDR3: TGTGCCAGCAGTTCCCGACAGGGATCGCGAGCTTTCTTT. Protein product: CASSSRQGSRAFF.